These T cell receptor beta chains were read from a single sample in a study of T-cell memory formation after mild COVID-19. TCRdb reprocessed the 5' RACE reads via MiXCR and lists one record per CDR3 protein. The profile shows about 400,000 distinct CDR3 sequences, less than 25% of them singletons. The sequenced material came from PBMCs or a T cell subset sorted from them (not recorded which). These TCRs come from an adult woman who had mild COVID-19 (a few samples of this study predate the infection). Cell type and time point are not known. Each CDR3 is given with its conserved first and last residue. A D gene is named only where the DNA matches it firmly. The size field is filled for only some rows; it gives once, few, many or a size class.

D	size	V	J	length	CDR3	DNA
.	.	TRBV6-2/TRBV6-3	TRBJ1-6	14	CASKSGDWASPLHF	TGTGCCAGCAAATCAGGGGACTGGGCTTCACCCCTCCACTTT
TRBD2	many	TRBV12-3/TRBV12-4	TRBJ2-5	13	CASSLAGGSTQYF	TGTGCCAGCAGTCTAGCGGGAGGTTCTACCCAGTACTTC
.	.	TRBV25-1	TRBJ2-7	15	CASSGPPAEDYEQYF	TGTGCCAGCAGTGGACCCCCGGCCGAAGACTACGAGCAGTACTTC
TRBD1	.	TRBV5-1	TRBJ2-3	15	CATHPGTASTDTQYF	TGCGCCACCCACCCCGGGACAGCTAGCACAGATACGCAGTATTTT
TRBD2	.	TRBV6-2/TRBV6-3	TRBJ2-7	14	CASSRQTSRDEQYF	TGTGCCAGCAGCCGACAGACTAGCCGGGACGAGCAGTACTTC
.	.	TRBV12-5	TRBJ2-1	12	CASGLSHNEQFF	TGTGCTAGTGGTTTGAGCCACAATGAGCAGTTCTTC
.	.	TRBV7-9	TRBJ2-2	15	CASSFTGTNTGELFF	TGTGCCAGCAGCTTCACAGGGACGAACACCGGGGAGCTGTTTTTT
.	few	TRBV11-2	TRBJ2-2	17	CASSPLRVRTNTGELFF	TGTGCCAGCAGCCCCCTCAGGGTCAGGACGAACACCGGGGAGCTGTTTTTT
.	few	TRBV12-3/TRBV12-4	TRBJ2-2	14	CASINLDWPGELFF	TGTGCCAGCATCAACCTGGACTGGCCCGGGGAGCTGTTTTTT
.	.	TRBV27	TRBJ1-1	16	CASSLSRQPANTEAFF	TGTGCCAGCAGTTTATCCCGACAACCCGCGAACACTGAAGCTTTCTTT
.	few	TRBV7-9	TRBJ1-2	12	CASSLGDSACTF	TGTGCCAGCAGCTTAGGAGACAGTGCTTGCACCTTC
.	once	TRBV11-2	TRBJ2-3	16	CASSLGTSRDTDTQYF	TGTGCCAGCAGCTTAGGCACTAGCCGAGACACAGATACGCAGTATTTT
TRBD2	few	TRBV24-1	TRBJ2-5	19	CATSDLRPGTSGSGETQYF	TGTGCCACCAGTGATTTGAGACCCGGGACTAGCGGGAGTGGGGAGACCCAGTACTTC
.	.	TRBV9	TRBJ1-2	13	CASSVGVDYGYTF	TGTGCCAGCAGCGTAGGGGTGGACTATGGCTACACCTTC
TRBD1	.	TRBV10-3	TRBJ1-5	15	CAISETGGGNQPQHF	TGTGCCATCAGTGAAACAGGGGGCGGCAATCAGCCCCAGCATTTT
.	few	TRBV30	TRBJ1-4	14	CAWSVLGWNEKLFF	TGTGCCTGGAGTGTCCTGGGATGGAATGAAAAACTGTTTTTT
TRBD2	.	TRBV12-3/TRBV12-4	TRBJ2-5	16	CASSSGLAGGKETQYF	TGTGCCAGCAGTTCGGGACTAGCGGGAGGGAAGGAGACCCAGTACTTC
.	.	TRBV30	TRBJ1-1	15	CAWSVRPGKFSEAFF	TGTGCCTGGAGTGTACGTCCCGGAAAGTTCTCTGAAGCTTTCTTT
TRBD1	.	TRBV9	TRBJ2-5	16	CASSVAAGGKRETQYF	TGTGCCAGCAGCGTAGCAGCAGGGGGCAAGCGAGAGACCCAGTACTTC
TRBD2	few	TRBV11-2	TRBJ2-7	17	CASKPLTSDRRNYEQYF	TGTGCCAGCAAACCCCTTACTAGCGATCGTCGAAACTACGAGCAGTACTTC
TRBD2	few	TRBV7-7	TRBJ2-1	16	CASSLEALAGVNEQFF	TGTGCTAGCAGCTTAGAGGCACTAGCGGGAGTCAATGAGCAGTTCTTC
.	.	TRBV30	TRBJ1-1	13	CAWSVGGPTEAFF	TGTGCCTGGAGTGTAGGGGGGCCCACTGAAGCTTTCTTT
.	.	TRBV6-1	TRBJ2-6	15	CASRHDGSGANVLTF	TGTGCCAGCAGACACGACGGGTCTGGGGCCAACGTCCTGACTTTC
.	.	TRBV24-1	TRBJ2-1	12	CATQTGYNEQFF	TGTGCCACCCAGACTGGATACAATGAGCAGTTCTTC
.	few	TRBV6-2/TRBV6-3	TRBJ2-3	15	CASSYSAETTDTQYF	TGTGCCAGCAGTTACTCAGCGGAGACCACAGATACGCAGTATTTT
.	few	TRBV5-1	TRBJ1-1	11	CASSSRGEAFF	TGCGCCAGCAGCTCCCGTGGGGAAGCTTTCTTT
TRBD2	.	TRBV29-1	TRBJ2-1	15	CSVQGTSGNPNEQFF	TGCAGCGTTCAAGGGACTAGCGGCAACCCGAATGAGCAGTTCTTC
TRBD1	few	TRBV15	TRBJ1-1	16	CATSIPGQFMNTEAFF	TGTGCCACCAGCATACCGGGACAGTTCATGAACACTGAAGCTTTCTTT
.	.	TRBV29-1	TRBJ2-7	13	CSVELGRPYEQYF	TGCAGCGTTGAACTGGGCCGCCCCTACGAGCAGTACTTC
TRBD1	few	TRBV5-5	TRBJ1-4	14	CASSISGGGEKLFF	TGTGCCAGCAGCATATCAGGGGGCGGTGAAAAACTGTTTTTT
.	.	TRBV18	TRBJ2-7	13	CASSPGETYEQYF	TGTGCCAGCTCACCAGGAGAAACCTACGAGCAGTACTTC
.	.	TRBV11-1	TRBJ2-1	15	CASTRDLSAYNEQFF	TGTGCCAGCACCAGGGACCTCTCAGCCTACAATGAGCAGTTCTTC
TRBD1	.	TRBV5-6	TRBJ2-3	15	CASSLVTGGLDTQYF	TGTGCCAGCAGCTTGGTTACAGGGGGCTTGGATACGCAGTATTTT
TRBD1	.	TRBV7-2	TRBJ2-5	16	CASSLAGTGGGETQYF	TGTGCCAGCAGCTTAGCCGGGACAGGGGGCGGTGAGACCCAGTACTTC
.	.	TRBV20-1	TRBJ2-7	14	CSARDRLRRGEQYF	TGCAGTGCTAGAGATCGATTAAGGAGAGGCGAGCAGTACTTC
.	once	TRBV9	TRBJ1-5	14	CASSPRGNNQPQHF	TGTGCCAGCAGCCCAAGGGGGAACAATCAGCCCCAGCATTTT
.	few	TRBV6-5	TRBJ1-6	19	CASSYSRTATSSYNSPLHF	TGTGCCAGCAGTTACTCGAGGACAGCCACTAGCTCCTATAATTCACCCCTCCACTTT
TRBD1	.	TRBV4-3	TRBJ2-1	16	CASSQSPGQVFNEQFF	TGCGCCAGCAGCCAATCCCCGGGACAGGTGTTCAATGAGCAGTTCTTC
.	.	TRBV7-6	TRBJ2-1	14	CASSLGSTGNEQFF	TGTGCCAGCAGCTTAGGGAGCACCGGGAATGAGCAGTTCTTC
.	.	TRBV27	TRBJ2-2	15	CASSLTTPGTGELFF	TGTGCCAGCAGTTTAACAACCCCTGGCACCGGGGAGCTGTTTTTT
.	.	TRBV12-3/TRBV12-4	TRBJ2-7	13	CASSGTGQGEQYF	TGTGCCAGCAGTGGGACGGGGCAGGGCGAGCAGTACTTC
.	few	TRBV5-6	TRBJ1-5	16	CASSSSPQGRDQPQHF	TGTGCCAGCAGCTCGTCCCCTCAGGGGAGGGATCAGCCCCAGCATTTT
.	.	TRBV5-1	TRBJ2-2	14	CASSHGTPPGELFF	TGCGCCAGCAGCCACGGGACCCCTCCGGGGGAGCTGTTTTTT
.	few	TRBV5-5	TRBJ2-5	15	CASSSGPLVGETQYF	TGTGCCAGCAGCTCTGGCCCCCTGGTGGGGGAGACCCAGTACTTC
TRBD2	few	TRBV20-1	TRBJ2-3	17	CSARAASGRVGTDTQYF	TGCAGTGCTAGAGCGGCTAGCGGGAGAGTGGGCACAGATACGCAGTATTTT